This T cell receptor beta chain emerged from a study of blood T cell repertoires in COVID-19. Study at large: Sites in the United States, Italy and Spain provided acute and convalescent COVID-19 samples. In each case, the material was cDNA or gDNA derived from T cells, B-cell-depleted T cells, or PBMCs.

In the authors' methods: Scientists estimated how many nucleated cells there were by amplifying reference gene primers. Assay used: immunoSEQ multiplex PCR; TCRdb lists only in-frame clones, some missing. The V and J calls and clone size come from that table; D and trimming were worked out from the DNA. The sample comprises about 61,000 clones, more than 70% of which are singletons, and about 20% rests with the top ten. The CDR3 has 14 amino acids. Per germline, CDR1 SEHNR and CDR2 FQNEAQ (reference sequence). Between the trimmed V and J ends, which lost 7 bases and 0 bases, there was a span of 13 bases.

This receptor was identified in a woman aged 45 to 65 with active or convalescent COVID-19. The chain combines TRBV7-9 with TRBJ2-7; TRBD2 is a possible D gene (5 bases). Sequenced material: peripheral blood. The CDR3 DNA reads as TGTGCCAGCACGCTTTCCGGGATCTCCTACGAGCAGTACTTC. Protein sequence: CASTLSGISYEQYF. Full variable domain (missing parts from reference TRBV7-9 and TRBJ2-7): DTGVSQNPRHKITKRGQNVTFRCDPISEHNRLYWYRQTLGQGPEFLTYFQNEAQLEKSRLLSDRFSAERPKGSFSTLEIQRTEQGDSAMYLCASTLSGISYEQYFGPGTRLTVT.